This T cell receptor (beta chain) was identified during a study of early T cells in non-severe SARS-CoV-2 infection. CDR3 length: 16 residues. Germline assignment: CDR1 SGHTA and CDR2 FQGTGA. V gave up 1 base and J gave up 7 bases, with 16 bases separating them. The library protocol tagged individual cDNA molecules with unique molecular identifiers. Using its own MiXCR run on the 5' RACE reads, TCRdb lists one record per CDR3 protein. Among 50,000 to 60,000 distinct CDR3 sequences, around 13% were seen once, and the ten largest hold less than 1.5%. The rearrangement links TRBV7-3 to TRBJ2-2, with a possible D match to TRBD2 (6 bases). The sequence came from an adult who was a healthcare worker with PCR-confirmed SARS-CoV-2 infection or an uninfected control (not recorded which). Material for sequencing was whole blood. The CDR3 sequence is CASSLNRPGEFGELFF. The CDR3 nucleotides read TGTGCCAGCAGCTTAAACAGGCCGGGGGAGTTCGGGGAGCTGTTTTTT.